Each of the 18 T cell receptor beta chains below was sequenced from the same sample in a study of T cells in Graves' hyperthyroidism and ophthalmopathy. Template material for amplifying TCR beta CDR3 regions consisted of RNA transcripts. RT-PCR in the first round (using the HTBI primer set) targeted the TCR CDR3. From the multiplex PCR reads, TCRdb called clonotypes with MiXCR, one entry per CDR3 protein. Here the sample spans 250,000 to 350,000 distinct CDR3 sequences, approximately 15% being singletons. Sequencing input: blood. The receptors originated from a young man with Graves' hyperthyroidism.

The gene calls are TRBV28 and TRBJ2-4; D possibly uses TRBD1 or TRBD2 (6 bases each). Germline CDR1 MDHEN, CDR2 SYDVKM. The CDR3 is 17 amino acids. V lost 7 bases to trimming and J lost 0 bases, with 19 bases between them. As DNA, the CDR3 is TGTGCCAGCACCGGGGGCGATGTTGGGAGAGCCAAAAACATTCAGTACTTC. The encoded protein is CASTGGDVGRAKNIQYF.

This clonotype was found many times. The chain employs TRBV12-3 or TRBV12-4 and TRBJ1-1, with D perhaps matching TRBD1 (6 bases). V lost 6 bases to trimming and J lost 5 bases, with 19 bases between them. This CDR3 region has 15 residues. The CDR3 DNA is TGTGCCAGCAGAAGATCAGGTGGGGGGCGAACTGAAGCTTTCTTT. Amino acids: CASRRSGGGRTEAFF.

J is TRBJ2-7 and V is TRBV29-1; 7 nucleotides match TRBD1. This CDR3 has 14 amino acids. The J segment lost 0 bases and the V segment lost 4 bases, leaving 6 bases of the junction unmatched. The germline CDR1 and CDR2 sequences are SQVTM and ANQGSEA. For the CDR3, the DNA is TGCAGCGTTGCCTCCGGGACAGTCTCCTACGAGCAGTACTTC. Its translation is CSVASGTVSYEQYF.

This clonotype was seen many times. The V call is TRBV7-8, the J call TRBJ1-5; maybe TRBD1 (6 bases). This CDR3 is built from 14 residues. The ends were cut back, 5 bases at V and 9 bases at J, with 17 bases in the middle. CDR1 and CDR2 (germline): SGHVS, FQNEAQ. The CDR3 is CASSPSRIRGPQHF. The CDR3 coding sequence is TGTGCCAGCAGCCCGTCCCGGATCAGGGGGCCCCAGCATTTT.

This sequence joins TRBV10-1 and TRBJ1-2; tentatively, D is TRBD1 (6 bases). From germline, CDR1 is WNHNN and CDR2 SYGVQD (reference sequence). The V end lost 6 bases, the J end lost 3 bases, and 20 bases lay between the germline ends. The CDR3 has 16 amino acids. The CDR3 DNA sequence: TGCGCCAGCAGCAAACAGGGTAATTTGCTCTACTATGGCTACACCTTC. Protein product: CASSKQGNLLYYGYTF.

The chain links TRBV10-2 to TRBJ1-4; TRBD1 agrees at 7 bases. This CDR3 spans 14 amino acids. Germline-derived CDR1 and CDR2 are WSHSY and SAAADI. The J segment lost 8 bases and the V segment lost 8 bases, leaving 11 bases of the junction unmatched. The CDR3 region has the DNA TGCGCCAGCCTACAGACAGGGATTGGGGAAAAACTGTTTTTT. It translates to CASLQTGIGEKLFF.

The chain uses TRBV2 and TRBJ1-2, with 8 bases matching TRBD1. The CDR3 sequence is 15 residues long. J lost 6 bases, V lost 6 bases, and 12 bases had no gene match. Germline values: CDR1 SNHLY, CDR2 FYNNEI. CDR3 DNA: TGTGCCAGCAGGGAGGGGCAGGGGGCGCTGGATGGCTACACCTTC. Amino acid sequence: CASREGQGALDGYTF.

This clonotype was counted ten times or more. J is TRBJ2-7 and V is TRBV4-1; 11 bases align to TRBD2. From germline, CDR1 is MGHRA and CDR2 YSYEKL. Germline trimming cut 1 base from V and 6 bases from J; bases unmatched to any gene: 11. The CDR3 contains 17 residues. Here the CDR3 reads CASSQVRLAGGRGEQYF. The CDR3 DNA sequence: TGCGCCAGCAGCCAAGTTCGGCTAGCGGGAGGACGCGGCGAGCAGTACTTC.

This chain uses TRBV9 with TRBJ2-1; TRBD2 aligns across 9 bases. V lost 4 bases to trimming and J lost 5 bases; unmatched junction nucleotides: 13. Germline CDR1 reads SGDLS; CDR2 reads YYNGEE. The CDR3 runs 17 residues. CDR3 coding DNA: TGTGCCAGCAGCTCCCCCCAGGAAGCGGGAGGAGACAATGAGCAGTTCTTC. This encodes CASSSPQEAGGDNEQFF. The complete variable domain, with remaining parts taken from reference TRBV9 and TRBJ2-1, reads DSGVTQTPKHLITATGQRVTLRCSPRSGDLSVYWYQQSLDQGLQFLIQYYNGEERAKGNILERFSAQQFPDLHSELNLSSLELGDSALYFCASSSPQEAGGDNEQFFGPGTRLTVL.

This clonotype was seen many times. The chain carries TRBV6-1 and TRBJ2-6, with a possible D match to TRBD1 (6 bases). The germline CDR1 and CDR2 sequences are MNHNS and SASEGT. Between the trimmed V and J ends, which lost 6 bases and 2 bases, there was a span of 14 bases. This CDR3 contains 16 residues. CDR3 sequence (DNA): TGTGCCAGCAGATCTCTTGGGGGCGCTGGGGCCAACGTCCTGACTTTC. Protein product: CASRSLGGAGANVLTF.

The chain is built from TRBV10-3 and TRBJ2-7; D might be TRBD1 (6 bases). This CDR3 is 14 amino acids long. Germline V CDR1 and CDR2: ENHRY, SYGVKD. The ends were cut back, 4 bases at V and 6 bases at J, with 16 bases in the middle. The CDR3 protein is CAISGTSGVGEQYF. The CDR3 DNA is TGTGCCATCAGTGGAACCTCAGGGGTTGGCGAGCAGTACTTC.

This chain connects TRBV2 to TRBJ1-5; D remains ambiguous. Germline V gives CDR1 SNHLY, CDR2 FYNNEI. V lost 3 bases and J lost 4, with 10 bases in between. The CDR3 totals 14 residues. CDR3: CASSEDVANQPQHF. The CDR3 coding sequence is TGTGCCAGCAGTGAGGACGTCGCGAATCAGCCCCAGCATTTT.

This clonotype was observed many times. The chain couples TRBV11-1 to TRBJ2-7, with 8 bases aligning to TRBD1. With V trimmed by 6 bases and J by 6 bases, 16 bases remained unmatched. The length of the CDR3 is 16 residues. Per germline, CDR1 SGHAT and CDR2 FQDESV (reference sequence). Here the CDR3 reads CASRGNTGTGRPEQYF. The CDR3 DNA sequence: TGTGCCAGCAGGGGCAATACCGGGACAGGCAGGCCCGAGCAGTACTTC.

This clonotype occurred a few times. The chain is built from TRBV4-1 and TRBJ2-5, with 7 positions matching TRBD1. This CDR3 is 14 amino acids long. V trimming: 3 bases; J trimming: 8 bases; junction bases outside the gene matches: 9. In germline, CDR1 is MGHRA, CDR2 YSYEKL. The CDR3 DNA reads TGCGCCAGCAGCCAGACAGGGAGACGGCGCACCCAGTACTTC. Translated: CASSQTGRRRTQYF.

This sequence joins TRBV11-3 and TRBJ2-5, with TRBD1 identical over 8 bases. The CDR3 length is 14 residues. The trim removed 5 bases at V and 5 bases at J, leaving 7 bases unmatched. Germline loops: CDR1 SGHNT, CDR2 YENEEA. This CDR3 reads CASSPDRDRETQYF. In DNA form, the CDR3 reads TGTGCCAGCAGCCCGGACAGGGATAGGGAGACCCAGTACTTC.

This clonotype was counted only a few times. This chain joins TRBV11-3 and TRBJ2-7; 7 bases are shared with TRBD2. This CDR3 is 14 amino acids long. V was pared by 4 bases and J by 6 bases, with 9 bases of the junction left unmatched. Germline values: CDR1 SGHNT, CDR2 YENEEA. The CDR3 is CASSSLSTSSEQYF. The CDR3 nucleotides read TGTGCCAGCAGCTCTCTCTCGACTAGCTCCGAGCAGTACTTC. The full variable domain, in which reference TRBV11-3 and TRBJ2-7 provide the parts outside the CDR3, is EAGVVQSPRYKIIEKKQPVAFWCNPISGHNTLYWYLQNLGQGPELLIRYENEEAVDDSQLPKDRFSAERLKGVDSTLKIQPAELGDSAVYLCASSSLSTSSEQYFGPGTRLTVT.

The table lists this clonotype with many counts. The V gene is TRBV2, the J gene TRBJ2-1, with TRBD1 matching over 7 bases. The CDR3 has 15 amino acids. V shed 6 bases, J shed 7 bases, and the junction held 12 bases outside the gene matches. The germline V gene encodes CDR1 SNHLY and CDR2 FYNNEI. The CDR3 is CASSTPGQNTNEQFF. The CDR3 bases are TGTGCCAGCAGCACCCCGGGACAGAATACTAATGAGCAGTTCTTC.

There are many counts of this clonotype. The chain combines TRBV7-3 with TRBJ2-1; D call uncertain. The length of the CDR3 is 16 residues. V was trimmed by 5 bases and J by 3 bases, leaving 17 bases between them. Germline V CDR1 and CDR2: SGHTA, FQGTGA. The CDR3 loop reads CASSPSPISVYNEQFF. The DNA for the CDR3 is TGTGCCAGCAGCCCGAGCCCAATAAGCGTCTACAATGAGCAGTTCTTC.